This T cell receptor (beta chain) is drawn from a study of control samples from healthy donors and cancer patients. Produced via immunoSEQ multiplex PCR; TCRdb's table is partial and in-frame only. The data show roughly 120,000 clones, with approximately 88% seen just once and roughly 3.5% held by the top ten. With V trimmed by 1 base and J by 0 bases, 7 bases remained unmatched. CDR1 and CDR2 from the germline V gene are MDHEN and SYDVKM. CDR3 size: 18 residues. V is TRBV28 and J is TRBJ2-7, with TRBD2 matching 12 bases. The sample consisted of PBMCs. The TCR comes from an older woman with lung cancer. CDR3 region: CASSLLSSGGAPSYEQYF. CDR3 coding DNA: TGTGCCAGCAGTTTATTATCTAGCGGGGGGGCCCCCTCCTACGAGCAGTACTTC.